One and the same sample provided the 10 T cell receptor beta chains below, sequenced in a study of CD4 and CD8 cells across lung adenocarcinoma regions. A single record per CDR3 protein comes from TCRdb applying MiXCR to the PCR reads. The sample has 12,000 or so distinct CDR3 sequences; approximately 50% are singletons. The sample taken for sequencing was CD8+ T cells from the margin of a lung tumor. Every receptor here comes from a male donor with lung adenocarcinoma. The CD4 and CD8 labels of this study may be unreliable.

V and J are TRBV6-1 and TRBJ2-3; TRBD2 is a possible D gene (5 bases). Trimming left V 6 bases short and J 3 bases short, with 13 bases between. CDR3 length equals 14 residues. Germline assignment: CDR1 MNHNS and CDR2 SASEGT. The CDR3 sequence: CASRVRAGTDTQYF. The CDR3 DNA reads TGTGCCAGCAGGGTGAGGGCTGGGACAGATACGCAGTATTTT.

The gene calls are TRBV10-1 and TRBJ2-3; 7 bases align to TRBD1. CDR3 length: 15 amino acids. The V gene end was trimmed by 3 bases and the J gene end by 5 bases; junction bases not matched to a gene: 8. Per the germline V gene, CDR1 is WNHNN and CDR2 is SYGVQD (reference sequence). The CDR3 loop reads CASSDMAGGRDTQYF. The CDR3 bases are TGCGCCAGCAGTGATATGGCAGGGGGAAGAGATACGCAGTATTTT.

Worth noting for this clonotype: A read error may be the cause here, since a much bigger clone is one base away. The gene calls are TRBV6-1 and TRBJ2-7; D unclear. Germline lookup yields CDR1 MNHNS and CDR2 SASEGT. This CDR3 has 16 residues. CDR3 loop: CASSEAPTGSYYEQCF. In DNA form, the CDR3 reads TGTGCCAGCAGTGAAGCCCCCACCGGGTCCTACTACGAGCAGTGCTTC.

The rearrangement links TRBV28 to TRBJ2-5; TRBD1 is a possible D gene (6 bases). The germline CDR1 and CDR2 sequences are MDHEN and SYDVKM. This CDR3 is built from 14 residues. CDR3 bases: TGTGCGGGCAGTGGGGGCCGTGACCAAGAGACCCAGTACTTC. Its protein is CAGSGGRDQETQYF.

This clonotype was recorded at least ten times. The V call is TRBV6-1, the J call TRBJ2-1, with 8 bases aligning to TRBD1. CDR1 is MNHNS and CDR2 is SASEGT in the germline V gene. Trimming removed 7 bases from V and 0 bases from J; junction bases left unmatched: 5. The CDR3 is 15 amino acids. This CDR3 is CASTIQGVSYNEQFF. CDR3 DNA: TGTGCCAGCACTATACAGGGGGTCTCCTACAATGAGCAGTTCTTC.

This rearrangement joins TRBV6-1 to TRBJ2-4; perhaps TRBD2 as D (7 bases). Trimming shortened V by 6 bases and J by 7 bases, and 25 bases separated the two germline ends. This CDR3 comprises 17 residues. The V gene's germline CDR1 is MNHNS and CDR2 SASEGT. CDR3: CASRLSPGVGGSNIQYF. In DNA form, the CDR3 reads TGTGCCAGCAGACTGAGCCCAGGGGTGGGAGGGTCGAACATTCAGTACTTC.

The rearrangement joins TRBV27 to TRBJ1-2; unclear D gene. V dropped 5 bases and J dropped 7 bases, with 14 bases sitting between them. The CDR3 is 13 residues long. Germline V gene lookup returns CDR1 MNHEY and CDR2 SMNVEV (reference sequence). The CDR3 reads CASSPPTRSGYTF. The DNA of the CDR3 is TGTGCCAGCAGTCCCCCGACGAGGAGTGGCTACACCTTC.

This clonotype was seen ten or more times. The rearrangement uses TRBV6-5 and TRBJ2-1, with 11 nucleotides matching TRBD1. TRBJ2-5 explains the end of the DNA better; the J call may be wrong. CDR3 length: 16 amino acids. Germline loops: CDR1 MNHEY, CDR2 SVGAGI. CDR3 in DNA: TGTGCCAGCAGTGACCCGAGGGACAGGGGGGAAGAGACCCAGTACTTC. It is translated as CASSDPRDRGEETQYF.

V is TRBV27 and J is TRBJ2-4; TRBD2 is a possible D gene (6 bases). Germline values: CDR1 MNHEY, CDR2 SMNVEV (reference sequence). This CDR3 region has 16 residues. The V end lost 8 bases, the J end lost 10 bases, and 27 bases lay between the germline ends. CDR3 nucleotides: TGTGCCAGCCGTTCACCGGGGCTGGGAGGCACAGATATTCAGTACTTC. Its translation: CASRSPGLGGTDIQYF.

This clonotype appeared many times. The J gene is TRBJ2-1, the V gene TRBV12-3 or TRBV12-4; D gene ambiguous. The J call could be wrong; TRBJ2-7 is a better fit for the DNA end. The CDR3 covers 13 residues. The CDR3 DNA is TGTGCCAGCAGTTTAGCCAATCCAGGCGAGCAGTACTTC. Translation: CASSLANPGEQYF.